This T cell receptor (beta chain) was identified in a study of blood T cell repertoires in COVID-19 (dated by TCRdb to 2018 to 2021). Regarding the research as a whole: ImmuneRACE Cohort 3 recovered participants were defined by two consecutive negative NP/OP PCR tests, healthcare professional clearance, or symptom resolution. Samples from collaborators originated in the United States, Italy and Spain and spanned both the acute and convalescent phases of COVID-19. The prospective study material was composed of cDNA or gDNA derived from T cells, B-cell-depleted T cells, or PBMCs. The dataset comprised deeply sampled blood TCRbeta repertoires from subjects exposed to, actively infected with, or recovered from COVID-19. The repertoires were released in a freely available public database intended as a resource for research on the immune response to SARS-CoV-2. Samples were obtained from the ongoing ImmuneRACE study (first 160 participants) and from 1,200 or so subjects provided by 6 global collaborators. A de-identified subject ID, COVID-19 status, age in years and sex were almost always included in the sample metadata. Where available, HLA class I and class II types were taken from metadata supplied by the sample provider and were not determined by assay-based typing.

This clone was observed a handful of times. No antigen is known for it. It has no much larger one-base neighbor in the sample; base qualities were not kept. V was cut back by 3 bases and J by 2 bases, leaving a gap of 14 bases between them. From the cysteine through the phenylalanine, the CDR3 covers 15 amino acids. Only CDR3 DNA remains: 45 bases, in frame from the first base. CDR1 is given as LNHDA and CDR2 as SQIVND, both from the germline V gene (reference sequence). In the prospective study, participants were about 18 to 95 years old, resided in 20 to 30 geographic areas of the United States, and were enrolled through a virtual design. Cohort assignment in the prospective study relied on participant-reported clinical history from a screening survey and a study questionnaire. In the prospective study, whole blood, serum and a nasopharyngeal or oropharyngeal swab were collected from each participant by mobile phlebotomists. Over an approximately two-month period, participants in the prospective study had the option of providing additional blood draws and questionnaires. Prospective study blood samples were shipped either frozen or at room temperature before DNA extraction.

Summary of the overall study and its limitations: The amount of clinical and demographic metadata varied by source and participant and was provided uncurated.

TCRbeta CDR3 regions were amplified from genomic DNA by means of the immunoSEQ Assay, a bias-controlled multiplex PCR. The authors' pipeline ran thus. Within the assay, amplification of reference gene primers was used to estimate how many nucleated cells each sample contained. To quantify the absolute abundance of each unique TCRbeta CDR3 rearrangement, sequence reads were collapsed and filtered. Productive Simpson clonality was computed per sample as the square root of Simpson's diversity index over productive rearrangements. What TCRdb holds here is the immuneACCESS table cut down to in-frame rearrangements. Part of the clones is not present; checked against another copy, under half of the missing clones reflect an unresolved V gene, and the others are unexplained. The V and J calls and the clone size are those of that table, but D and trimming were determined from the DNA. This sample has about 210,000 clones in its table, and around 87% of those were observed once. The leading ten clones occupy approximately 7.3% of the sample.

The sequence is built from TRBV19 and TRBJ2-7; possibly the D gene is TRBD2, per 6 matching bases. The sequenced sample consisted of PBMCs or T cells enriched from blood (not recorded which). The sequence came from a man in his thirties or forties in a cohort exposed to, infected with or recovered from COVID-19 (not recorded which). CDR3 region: CASSIAAGQTYEQYF. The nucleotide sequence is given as TGTGCCAGTAGTATCGCGGCGGGGCAGACCTACGAGCAGTACTTC.